These 31 T cell receptor beta chains share one sample of origin, sequenced in a study of follicular helper T cells after annual influenza vaccination. Profiling relied on immunoSEQ multiplex PCR, and the TCRdb table lists in-frame clones only, not all of them. The repertoire has about 9,400 clones, over 80% of them found once; the top ten carry about 1.6%. Time point noted: 2015-2016 season, pre-vaccination. Sample: CXCR5+ CD38- circulating T follicular helper cells from blood, taken on the day of influenza vaccination. Subset reported: circulating Tfh, non-naive CD4+CXCR5+PD-1+ (ICOS+CD38+ or ICOS-CD38-). All receptors derive from an adult who received the influenza vaccine.

This chain joins TRBV4-1 and TRBJ2-3; 8 positions match TRBD2. This CDR3 has 16 residues. Germline V lookup: CDR1 MGHRA, CDR2 YSYEKL. With 3 bases clipped from V and 6 bases from J, the junction kept 11 bases outside the gene matches. CDR3 in amino acids: CASSHQTGTRMDTQYF. The CDR3 DNA reads as TGCGCCAGCAGCCATCAAACCGGGACTAGGATGGATACGCAGTATTTT.

The chain couples TRBV29-1 to TRBJ1-1; D unclear. The length of the CDR3 is 13 residues. CDR1 SQVTM and CDR2 ANQGSEA come from the germline V gene. V shed 6 bases and J shed 0 bases, with 11 bases lying between them. CDR3 nucleotides: TGCAGCGTGAAACAAATGTTGAACACTGAAGCTTTCTTT. Translated: CSVKQMLNTEAFF. Variable domain in full (rest from reference TRBV29-1 and TRBJ1-1): SAVISQKPSRDICQRGTSLTIQCQVDSQVTMMFWYRQQPGQSLTLIATANQGSEATYESGFVIDKFPISRPNLTFSTLTVSNMSPEDSSIYLCSVKQMLNTEAFFGQGTRLTVV.

The CDR3 region has the DNA TGTGCCAGCAGCTTGGGACAGACCTCCTCCTACGAGCAGTACTTC. Amino acids: CASSLGQTSSYEQYF. The chain employs TRBV11-1 and TRBJ2-7; 7 bases are shared with TRBD1. The trim removed 3 bases at V and 0 bases at J, leaving 5 bases unmatched. CDR1 and CDR2 from the germline V gene are SGHAT and FQDESV (reference sequence). The CDR3 runs 15 residues.

The CDR3 loop is CASSLNQYGYTF. CDR3 nucleotides: TGTGCCAGCAGTTTAAATCAGTATGGCTACACCTTC. The chain has TRBV28 and TRBJ1-2; no clear D gene. The length of the CDR3 is 12 residues. Trimming shortened V by 2 bases and J by 5 bases, and 6 bases separated the two germline ends. The germline V gene encodes CDR1 MDHEN and CDR2 SYDVKM.

The rearrangement joins TRBV2 to TRBJ2-3; TRBD2 matches 8 bases. V was pared by 6 bases and J by 0 bases, with 2 bases of the junction left unmatched. The CDR3 length is 14 residues. Germline assignment: CDR1 SNHLY and CDR2 FYNNEI. CDR3 residues: CASRTSVSTDTQYF. In nucleotides, the CDR3 is TGTGCCAGCAGGACTAGCGTTAGCACAGATACGCAGTATTTT.

The chain is built from TRBV5-1 and TRBJ2-1, with a tentative D call TRBD2 (5 bases). The V end was cut by 6 bases, the J end by 9 bases, with 19 bases between. The CDR3 consists of 14 residues. Germline CDR1 SGHRS, CDR2 YFSETQ. Here the CDR3 reads CASNTDSRAREQFF. The CDR3 nucleotides are TGCGCCAGCAATACGGACTCAAGGGCCCGTGAGCAGTTCTTC.

V is TRBV7-9 and J is TRBJ2-3; D is tentatively TRBD1 or TRBD2 (5 bases each). Germline CDR1 and CDR2: SEHNR and FQNEAQ (reference sequence). V was cut by 5 bases and J by 10 bases, with 22 bases left in between. The CDR3 sequence is 15 residues long. The CDR3 region has the DNA TGTGCCAGCAGCAAAACCGGGACGGGCTTATCGGCGCAGTATTTT. Translated: CASSKTGTGLSAQYF.

CDR3 residues: CASSRNGNTIYF. The CDR3 DNA reads as TGTGCCAGCAGTCGGAATGGAAACACCATATATTTT. The chain couples TRBV2 to TRBJ1-3; the D is unclear. Germline CDR1 is SNHLY and CDR2 is FYNNEI. The V gene lost 5 bases and the J gene lost 3 bases, with 5 bases spanning the gap. The CDR3 totals 12 residues.

The chain has TRBV10-1 and TRBJ2-5; D is undetermined. Germline loops: CDR1 WNHNN, CDR2 SYGVQD (reference sequence). V lost 6 bases and J lost 4, with 12 bases in between. The CDR3 contains 13 residues. In nucleotides, the CDR3 is TGCGCCAGCAGACGGGCCCCCGGAGAGACCCAGTACTTC. This encodes CASRRAPGETQYF.

The chain recombines TRBV28 with TRBJ1-1; D might be TRBD1 (6 bases). CDR3 length: 14 amino acids. Per germline, CDR1 MDHEN and CDR2 SYDVKM. With 7 bases removed from V and 4 bases from J, the gap between germline ends came to 16 bases. The DNA of the CDR3 is TGTGCCAGCACCGCAGTAGGGGGGAGCACTGAAGCTTTCTTT. Its protein product is CASTAVGGSTEAFF.

The chain recombines TRBV19 with TRBJ1-2; 8 positions agree with TRBD1. Germline values: CDR1 LNHDA, CDR2 SQIVND (reference sequence). The V gene end was trimmed by 5 bases and the J gene end by 8 bases; junction bases not matched to a gene: 13. The CDR3 extends over 15 amino acids. CDR3 nucleotides: TGTGCCAGTAGTGAAGACAGGGGAGGTCTGCGGGGCTACACCTTC. Translating gives CASSEDRGGLRGYTF.

The genes are TRBV29-1 and TRBJ2-1, with a weak D call TRBD1 (6 bases). The CDR3 length is 10 residues. Between the trimmed V and J ends, which lost 7 bases and 11 bases, there was a span of 12 bases. Per the germline V gene, CDR1 is SQVTM and CDR2 is ANQGSEA. CDR3 region: CSAEQGQQFF. The CDR3 region has the DNA TGCAGCGCAGAACAGGGTCAGCAGTTCTTC.

V gene TRBV4-1 combines with J gene TRBJ2-4, with 7 bases that match TRBD1. Trimming removed 1 base from V and 2 bases from J; junction bases left unmatched: 2. The germline V gene has CDR1 MGHRA and CDR2 YSYEKL. The CDR3 extends over 15 amino acids. The CDR3 DNA is TGCGCCAGCAGCCAAGGACAGGGAACCAAAAACATTCAGTACTTC. Translated, it gives CASSQGQGTKNIQYF.

The rearrangement joins TRBV27 to TRBJ2-7; D not resolved. The germline V and J ends were trimmed by 5 bases and 4 bases, with 6 bases remaining between them. Per germline, CDR1 MNHEY and CDR2 SMNVEV (reference sequence). This CDR3 is built from 11 residues. This chain's CDR3 is CASSHRYEQYF. As DNA, the CDR3 is TGTGCCAGCAGTCACAGATACGAGCAGTACTTC.

The V and J genes are TRBV5-1 and TRBJ1-1; unclear D gene. Germline V gene sequence: CDR1 SGHRS, CDR2 YFSETQ. The ends were cut back, 7 bases at V and 2 bases at J, with 12 bases in the middle. The CDR3 runs to 13 residues. In DNA, the CDR3 is TGCGCCAGCTGCTACGGTGCTAACACTGAAGCTTTCTTT. Its translation: CASCYGANTEAFF.

The CDR3 bases are TGCGCCAGCAGACGGAACAGGGATTCGGGGTTTGGCTACACCTTC. Its translation: CASRRNRDSGFGYTF. This chain joins TRBV5-1 and TRBJ1-2; D is perhaps TRBD1 (6 bases). Germline CDR1 is SGHRS and CDR2 is YFSETQ. V dropped 5 bases and J dropped 7 bases, with 21 bases sitting between them. The CDR3 covers 15 residues.

The genes are TRBV6-5 and TRBJ1-2; D is ambiguous. The V end was cut by 2 bases, the J end by 4 bases, with 8 bases between. Germline V gene data show CDR1 as MNHEY and CDR2 as SVGAGI. The CDR3 totals 13 residues. In DNA, the CDR3 is TGTGCCAGCAGTTACGGCACCCGCTATGGCTACACCTTC. This encodes CASSYGTRYGYTF.

The chain combines TRBV7-3 with TRBJ2-2; a possible D gene is TRBD2 (6 bases). Deletions cut 5 bases from V and 2 bases from J, with 15 bases between. The CDR3 contains 16 residues. Looked up from germline, CDR1 is SGHTA and CDR2 is FQGTGA. CDR3 loop: CASSPRVAANTGELFF. Here the CDR3 DNA reads TGTGCCAGCAGCCCCCGGGTAGCGGCAAACACCGGGGAGCTGTTTTTT.

This clone has just one count. The chain combines TRBV6-1 with TRBJ2-1; the match to TRBD1 covers 8 bases. V was clipped by 4 bases and J by 0 bases; unmatched bases: 11. The CDR3 contains 18 residues. Germline V gives CDR1 MNHNS, CDR2 SASEGT. CDR3 nucleotides: TGTGCCAGCAGTGTTCGAAAGGGAACAGGGGGCTCCTACAATGAGCAGTTCTTC. This sequence encodes CASSVRKGTGGSYNEQFF.

V usage is TRBV10-2 and J usage is TRBJ1-5; D unclear. The CDR3 is 12 amino acids. CDR1 is WSHSY, CDR2 SAAADI, per germline. Trimming stripped 4 bases from V and 11 bases from J, with 12 bases between. The CDR3 bases are TGCGCCAGCAGTGCCGGGGTGAGGTCCCAGCATTTT. This sequence encodes CASSAGVRSQHF.

A few counts support this clone. The V call is TRBV14, the J call TRBJ2-7; perhaps D is TRBD1 or TRBD2 (5 bases each). The CDR3 is 15 amino acids. V was shortened by 1 base and J by 4 bases, with 14 bases between the two germline ends. Germline-derived CDR1 and CDR2 are SGHDN and FVKESK. DNA of the CDR3: TGTGCCAGCAGCCAAGCAGTGGCAGGGAGATACGAGCAGTACTTC. Its translation is CASSQAVAGRYEQYF.

This clone was observed a few times. This chain connects TRBV28 to TRBJ2-7; 8 bases are shared with TRBD1. This CDR3 is 10 amino acids long. Germline V gene lookup returns CDR1 MDHEN and CDR2 SYDVKM. Here the CDR3 DNA reads TGTGCCAGCAGTTACCGCAGGGGGCGCGTC. Protein sequence: CASSYRRGRV.

This clone occurred once. The V and J genes are TRBV5-4 and TRBJ1-5; maybe TRBD1 (5 bases). Per the germline V gene, CDR1 is SGHNT and CDR2 is YYREEE (reference sequence). The CDR3 sequence is 19 residues long. Trimming cost V 0 bases and J 0 bases, with 19 bases left between them. The CDR3 sequence: CASSLVRGLGLYSNQPQHF. As DNA, the CDR3 is TGTGCCAGCAGCTTGGTTCGGGGCTTAGGGTTGTATAGCAATCAGCCCCAGCATTTT. Looking up the rest from reference TRBV5-4 and TRBJ1-5 gives the full variable domain: ETGVTQSPTHLIKTRGQQVTLRCSSQSGHNTVSWYQQALGQGPQFIFQYYREEENGRGNFPPRFSGLQFPNYSSELNVNALELDDSALYLCASSLVRGLGLYSNQPQHFGDGTRLSIL.

The J gene is TRBJ1-2, the V gene TRBV27; TRBD1 might be the D (6 bases). Germline CDR1 is MNHEY and CDR2 is SMNVEV (reference sequence). This CDR3 comprises 14 residues. The germline V and J ends were trimmed by 8 bases and 4 bases, with 17 bases remaining between them. CDR3: CASRTGTISYGYTF. The CDR3 DNA is TGTGCCAGCCGAACCGGGACAATAAGCTATGGCTACACCTTC.

The rearrangement uses TRBV18 and TRBJ2-2; 7 positions match TRBD2. Germline V gene sequence: CDR1 KGHSH, CDR2 LQKENI. The trim removed 8 bases at V and 0 bases at J, leaving 6 bases unmatched. This CDR3 comprises 15 residues. In DNA, the CDR3 is TGTGCCAGCACGAACGCGGGAGCGAACACCGGGGAGCTGTTTTTT. Translating gives CASTNAGANTGELFF.

J is TRBJ2-5 and V is TRBV28, with D perhaps assigned TRBD1 or TRBD2 (5 bases each). V was shortened by 5 bases and J by 14 bases, with 18 bases between the two germline ends. Germline assignment: CDR1 MDHEN and CDR2 SYDVKM. There are 12 residues in the CDR3. CDR3 nucleotides: TGTGCCAGCAGTCCGTCGGTACCGGGACGCTACTTC. Protein: CASSPSVPGRYF.

This chain joins TRBV5-1 and TRBJ1-1; 10 bases line up with TRBD1. V dropped 4 bases and J dropped 0; count of bases not matched to a gene: 9. This CDR3 has 17 amino acids. The V gene's germline CDR1 is SGHRS and CDR2 YFSETQ. CDR3 in DNA: TGCGCCAGCAGCGCCCGGGACAGGGGCGTTATGAACACTGAAGCTTTCTTT. Its protein is CASSARDRGVMNTEAFF.

The genes are TRBV5-5 and TRBJ1-1; D uncertain. V was shortened by 6 bases and J by 5 bases, with 11 bases between the two germline ends. This CDR3 contains 12 residues. Per germline, CDR1 SGHKS and CDR2 YYEKEE (reference sequence). CDR3 amino acids: CASTRVGTEAFF. The CDR3 coding sequence is TGTGCCAGCACCCGTGTGGGGACTGAAGCTTTCTTT. Full variable domain (outside the CDR3, taken from reference TRBV5-5 and TRBJ1-1): DAGVTQSPTHLIKTRGQQVTLRCSPISGHKSVSWYQQVLGQGPQFIFQYYEKEERGRGNFPDRFSARQFPNYSSELNVNALLLGDSALYLCASTRVGTEAFFGQGTRLTVV.

This rearrangement joins TRBV7-2 to TRBJ2-5; a possible D gene is TRBD2 (7 bases). CDR1 is SGHTA and CDR2 is FQGNSA in the germline V gene. V was clipped by 5 bases and J by 3 bases, with 22 bases between them. There are 17 residues in the CDR3. CDR3 bases: TGTGCCAGCAGCCGCTCCCGGGGGGCCGGGTTGGAAGAGACCCAGTACTTC. This translates into CASSRSRGAGLEETQYF. The full variable domain, its missing parts supplied by reference TRBV7-2 and TRBJ2-5, is GAGVSQSPSNKVTEKGKDVELRCDPISGHTALYWYRQSLGQGLEFLIYFQGNSAPDKSGLPSDRFSAERTGGSVSTLTIQRTQQEDSAVYLCASSRSRGAGLEETQYFGPGTRLLVL.

The chain carries TRBV18 and TRBJ2-1; D is undetermined. The V gene's germline CDR1 is KGHSH and CDR2 LQKENI. The CDR3 is made up of 13 amino acids. V dropped 3 bases and J dropped 8 bases, with 11 bases sitting between them. CDR3 nucleotide sequence: TGTGCCAGCTCACCGGCCGTTCAGCATGAGCAGTTCTTC. Its protein is CASSPAVQHEQFF.

The CDR3: CASTPRGYSGNTIYF. The CDR3 bases are TGTGCCAGCACCCCCAGGGGGTACTCTGGAAACACCATATATTTT. This chain connects TRBV28 to TRBJ1-3; 7 bases agree with TRBD1. CDR1 MDHEN and CDR2 SYDVKM come from the germline V gene. The CDR3 spans 15 residues. V dropped 7 bases and J dropped 0; count of bases not matched to a gene: 6.